Sequencing of this T cell receptor (beta chain) was carried out in a study of memory CD4+ T cells and cytomegalovirus serostatus. Single viable CD3+CD4+CD8-CD45RO+ cells were sorted as the memory CD4+ T cells. CMV serostatus came from serum IgG against pp150, pp28, p38, p52. Notes on this clone: Antigen unknown.

Study-wide findings and caveats: About 40% of the roughly 150 known CMV-associated TCRbeta sequences appeared in CD4+ memory.

Germline CDR1 and CDR2: MNHEY and SMNVEV (reference sequence). CDR3 length: 15 residues. Trimming took 6 bases from V and 3 from J; bases not matched to a gene: 7. This table comes from immunoSEQ multiplex PCR, and its TCRdb copy is limited to in-frame clones, with some not included. This table holds tens of thousands of clones, over 70% found once. V usage is TRBV27 and J usage is TRBJ2-1; 8 nucleotides align to TRBD2. The receptor's source is an adult in good health and CMV-seropositive. Specimen: memory CD4+ T cells from blood. In DNA form, the CDR3 reads TGTGCCAGCAGCCGTTGGCTAGCGGGCTACAATGAGCAGTTCTTC. Translation: CASSRWLAGYNEQFF.